Below, 28 T cell receptor beta chains from the same sample are listed, as sequenced in a study of cytomegalovirus exposure and HLA in healthy donors. The primer mix had 60 Vbeta and 13 Jbeta primers. Here immunoSEQ multiplex PCR was the method, and the copy in TCRdb shows in-frame clones only, minus some. The sample records roughly 120,000 clones, over 8% being singletons. The specimen sequenced was PBMCs. These receptors were collected from a man aged 25-45 years in good health and CMV-seronegative.

This clone was counted a few times. V is TRBV27 and J is TRBJ2-5; 7 bases map to TRBD2. V lost 2 bases to trimming and J lost 4 bases; unmatched junction nucleotides: 7. Germline lookup yields CDR1 MNHEY and CDR2 SMNVEV (reference sequence). There are 15 residues in the CDR3. CDR3 residues: CASSLLPAGRETQYF. In nucleotides, the CDR3 is TGTGCCAGCAGTTTACTTCCAGCGGGAAGAGAGACCCAGTACTTC.

This clone was seen only a few times. V usage is TRBV9 and J usage is TRBJ2-7; D call uncertain. The CDR3 consists of 11 residues. Trimming took off 3 bases at V and 6 bases at J, with 7 bases between the two ends. Germline loops: CDR1 SGDLS, CDR2 YYNGEE. CDR3 protein: CASSEPGEQYF. The CDR3 bases are TGTGCCAGCAGCGAACCGGGCGAGCAGTACTTC.

The rearrangement uses TRBV7-9 and TRBJ1-1; 9 bases are a match to TRBD1. With V trimmed by 6 bases and J by 4 bases, 9 bases remained unmatched. The CDR3 has 15 amino acids. The germline V gene encodes CDR1 SEHNR and CDR2 FQNEAQ (reference sequence). CDR3 amino acids: CASSSPYRGPTEAFF. In nucleotides, the CDR3 is TGTGCCAGCAGTTCGCCATACAGGGGGCCCACTGAAGCTTTCTTT. Full variable domain (rest looked up from reference TRBV7-9 and TRBJ1-1): DTGVSQNPRHKITKRGQNVTFRCDPISEHNRLYWYRQTLGQGPEFLTYFQNEAQLEKSRLLSDRFSAERPKGSFSTLEIQRTEQGDSAMYLCASSSPYRGPTEAFFGQGTRLTVV.

This chain links TRBV18 with TRBJ2-7, with D hard to call. Trimming stripped 5 bases from V and 0 bases from J, with 11 bases between. The CDR3 is 14 residues long. Germline-derived CDR1 and CDR2 are KGHSH and LQKENI. The CDR3 spells CASSSTSPSYEQYF. The DNA of the CDR3 is TGTGCCAGCTCATCGACATCCCCCTCCTACGAGCAGTACTTC.

This clone has a handful of counts. This rearrangement joins TRBV7-6 to TRBJ2-1; a possible D gene is TRBD2 (6 bases). V dropped 3 bases and J dropped 14 bases, with 17 bases sitting between them. Germline lookup yields CDR1 SGHVS and CDR2 FNYEAQ. CDR3 size: 13 residues. In DNA, the CDR3 is TGTGCCAGCAGCTTGGCGACTAGAACCTACAAGTTCTTC. Amino acids: CASSLATRTYKFF.

This clone was observed a few times. The chain recombines TRBV30 with TRBJ1-2, with D unclear. CDR3 length: 12 residues. CDR1 is GTSNPN, CDR2 SVGIG, per germline (reference sequence). Trimming cost V 4 bases and J 3 bases, with 9 bases left between them. DNA for the CDR3: TGTGCCTGGATGGAGGAGCACTATGGCTACACCTTC. Translation: CAWMEEHYGYTF.

On this clone: Other DNA sequences in the sample encode the same CDR3. The chain combines TRBV5-1 with TRBJ2-7, with 7 nucleotides matching TRBD1. Germline loops: CDR1 SGHRS, CDR2 YFSETQ. Trimming took 4 bases from V and 4 from J; bases not matched to a gene: 8. The CDR3 extends over 14 amino acids. The CDR3 loop reads CASSPRQGTYEQYF. The CDR3 DNA is TGCGCCAGCAGCCCCAGACAGGGCACGTACGAGCAGTACTTC. The variable domain in full, with the rest retrieved from reference TRBV5-1 and TRBJ2-7, is KAGVTQTPRYLIKTRGQQVTLSCSPISGHRSVSWYQQTPGQGLQFLFEYFSETQRNKGNFPGRFSGRQFSNSRSEMNVSTLELGDSALYLCASSPRQGTYEQYFGPGTRLTVT.

The chain employs TRBV7-9 and TRBJ2-3; D perhaps matches TRBD2 (6 bases). V was cut by 5 bases and J by 1 base, with 16 bases left in between. This CDR3 is built from 16 residues. From germline, CDR1 is SEHNR and CDR2 FQNEAQ (reference sequence). The CDR3 sequence is CASSPTRGGGTDTQYF. The CDR3 DNA is TGTGCCAGCAGCCCAACAAGGGGCGGGGGCACAGATACGCAGTATTTT.

The rearrangement uses TRBV14 and TRBJ1-6; TRBD1 agrees at 7 bases. The CDR3 is made up of 16 amino acids. J gave up 10 bases and V 2 bases, and 11 bases lay outside the gene matches. Germline V gives CDR1 SGHDN, CDR2 FVKESK. CDR3 sequence: CASSQFDPRTGSPLHF. In nucleotides, the CDR3 is TGTGCCAGCAGCCAATTCGATCCCAGGACAGGCTCACCCCTCCACTTT.

This clone was seen only a few times. This sequence joins TRBV12-5 and TRBJ2-7; 7 positions match TRBD1. With V trimmed by 8 bases and J by 6 bases, 16 bases remained unmatched. CDR1 and CDR2 from the germline V gene are LGHNT and FRNRAP. The CDR3 spans 15 residues. The CDR3 reads CASHPRAGGRGEQYF. The CDR3 nucleotides are TGTGCTAGTCACCCGAGGGCAGGGGGTCGAGGCGAGCAGTACTTC.

This clone has just a few counts. This chain links TRBV10-1 with TRBJ2-3, with a weak D call TRBD2 (5 bases). V gave up 8 bases and J gave up 2 bases, with 14 bases separating them. The CDR3 contains 14 residues. Germline V gene data show CDR1 as WNHNN and CDR2 as SYGVQD (reference sequence). In DNA, the CDR3 is TGCGCCAGCTCCGGAAAGCGGCACACAGATACGCAGTATTTT. It specifies CASSGKRHTDTQYF.

This chain uses TRBV2 with TRBJ1-4; unclear D gene. The CDR3 totals 11 residues. Trimming took 6 bases from V and 8 from J, leaving 7 bases between them. The V gene's germline CDR1 is SNHLY and CDR2 FYNNEI. The CDR3 loop is CASRLVEKLFF. The CDR3 nucleotides are TGTGCCAGCAGACTAGTCGAAAAACTGTTTTTT.

This clone came up a few times. The chain is built from TRBV5-6 and TRBJ2-1, with TRBD2 identical over 8 bases. Germline CDR1 SGHDT, CDR2 YYEEEE. The V segment lost 0 bases and the J segment 3 bases; nucleotides outside the gene matches: 5. The CDR3 runs to 16 residues. This CDR3 is CASSLVREGDYNEQFF. As DNA, the CDR3 is TGTGCCAGCAGCTTGGTACGGGAGGGTGACTACAATGAGCAGTTCTTC.

V is TRBV18 and J is TRBJ2-7; 7 positions match TRBD2. Unmatched junction bases numbered 4, after V lost 3 bases and J lost 5 bases. The germline gives CDR1 KGHSH, CDR2 LQKENI. This CDR3 spans 13 amino acids. DNA of the CDR3: TGTGCCAGCTCACCGAGCGGGAACCACGAGCAGTACTTC. It encodes CASSPSGNHEQYF.

The chain uses TRBV5-1 and TRBJ1-1; the D is unclear. Germline assignment: CDR1 SGHRS and CDR2 YFSETQ. This CDR3 region has 15 residues. V was clipped by 4 bases and J by 3 bases, with 16 bases between them. The CDR3 loop is CASSPREGRDTEAFF. In DNA, the CDR3 is TGCGCCAGCAGCCCCCGGGAGGGTAGAGACACTGAAGCTTTCTTT.

The V and J genes are TRBV2 and TRBJ1-5, with D perhaps matching TRBD1 (5 bases). CDR1 SNHLY and CDR2 FYNNEI come from the germline V gene. The CDR3 covers 14 residues. V was pared by 2 bases and J by 7 bases, with 12 bases between. CDR3 sequence (DNA): TGTGCCAGCAGTGAACGCAGGGAGGTACAGCCCCAGCATTTT. Its translation: CASSERREVQPQHF.

This clone was found a few times. The chain couples TRBV19 to TRBJ2-7; D is ambiguous. There are 14 residues in the CDR3. Germline V CDR1 and CDR2: LNHDA, SQIVND (reference sequence). With 5 bases removed from V and 7 bases from J, the gap between germline ends came to 18 bases. CDR3 nucleotide sequence: TGTGCCAGTAGTTTTAGCCCAACCCGGCGGGAGCAGTACTTC. This translates into CASSFSPTRREQYF.

The chain couples TRBV2 to TRBJ2-5; the D is unclear. This CDR3 is 15 amino acids long. With 1 base removed from V and 5 bases from J, the gap between germline ends came to 14 bases. Germline CDR1 reads SNHLY; CDR2 reads FYNNEI. The DNA for the CDR3 is TGTGCCAGCAGTGAAGGCGCATATCGTCGTGAGACCCAGTACTTC. The encoded protein is CASSEGAYRRETQYF.

The rearrangement links TRBV4-2 to TRBJ2-4; possibly TRBD2 for D (5 bases). Trimming cost V 0 bases and J 0 bases, with 12 bases left between them. There are 17 residues in the CDR3. CDR1 is LGHNA, CDR2 YNFKEQ, per germline. CDR3 sequence (DNA): TGTGCCAGCAGCCAAGAGGATGCGGGCCTAGCCAAAAACATTCAGTACTTC. Protein product: CASSQEDAGLAKNIQYF.

This chain joins TRBV19 and TRBJ2-4, with D perhaps TRBD2 (6 bases). The V end was cut by 4 bases, the J end by 0 bases, with 13 bases between. The CDR3 covers 16 residues. Per the germline V gene, CDR1 is LNHDA and CDR2 is SQIVND (reference sequence). The CDR3 nucleotides are TGTGCCAGTAGTACCAGGGAGGAAGGAGCCAAAAACATTCAGTACTTC. It encodes CASSTREEGAKNIQYF.

This clone was recorded a few times. The chain carries TRBV28 and TRBJ1-2; D remains ambiguous. From germline, CDR1 is MDHEN and CDR2 SYDVKM. The CDR3 totals 13 residues. The ends were cut back, 3 bases at V and 2 bases at J, with 7 bases in the middle. The CDR3 sequence is CASSLTENYGYTF. In nucleotides, the CDR3 is TGTGCCAGCAGTTTGACGGAGAACTATGGCTACACCTTC.

The chain has TRBV21-1 and TRBJ2-7; the table's D call TRBD2 went unverified against the DNA. TRBV21-1 is classified as a pseudogene. CDR3 length: 14 amino acids. In DNA, the CDR3 is TGTGCCAGCAGCAAGGACGGGAGTGTCTACGAGCAGTACTTC. Translation: CASSKDGSVYEQYF.

This clone turned up a few times. This chain connects TRBV5-1 to TRBJ2-1, with TRBD1 matching 7 bases. Trimming took 0 bases from V and 2 from J; bases not matched to a gene: 2. The CDR3 totals 15 residues. The germline V gene encodes CDR1 SGHRS and CDR2 YFSETQ. DNA of the CDR3: TGCGCCAGCAGCTTGGAGGGGGCTACCTACAATGAGCAGTTCTTC. Translation: CASSLEGATYNEQFF.

J is TRBJ2-5 and V is TRBV5-4; 7 bases line up with TRBD2. Germline V CDR1 and CDR2: SGHNT, YYREEE (reference sequence). Unmatched junction bases numbered 13, after V lost 4 bases and J lost 7 bases. The CDR3 is 15 residues long. The CDR3 loop reads CASSPPGRELGTQYF. The CDR3 DNA sequence: TGTGCCAGCAGCCCCCCAGGGAGGGAGTTGGGGACCCAGTACTTC.

The rearrangement links TRBV12-5 to TRBJ1-1, with TRBD1 as a possible D gene (6 bases). There are 17 residues in the CDR3. In germline, CDR1 is LGHNT, CDR2 FRNRAP. The V gene lost 1 base and the J gene lost 3 bases, with 18 bases spanning the gap. CDR3 sequence: CASGLDREPYLDTEAFF. The CDR3 DNA reads as TGTGCTAGTGGTTTGGACAGGGAGCCTTATCTAGACACTGAAGCTTTCTTT.

This clone was detected only a few times. This chain uses TRBV6-1 with TRBJ1-3; D remains ambiguous. The V end lost 0 bases, the J end lost 0 bases, and 6 bases lay between the germline ends. The CDR3 spans 15 residues. CDR1 and CDR2 (germline): MNHNS, SASEGT. Written as DNA, the CDR3 is TGTGCCAGCAGTGAAGCACATACCTCTGGAAACACCATATATTTT. It encodes CASSEAHTSGNTIYF.

This clone was counted between two and nine times. V is TRBV27 and J is TRBJ1-3; no reliable D call. Trimming pared 2 bases from V and 4 bases from J, leaving 15 bases between. The CDR3 runs 16 residues. Germline CDR1 MNHEY, CDR2 SMNVEV (reference sequence). In DNA form, the CDR3 reads TGTGCCAGCAGTTTAACGGGGTCGTTGGGGGGAAACACCATATATTTT. This encodes CASSLTGSLGGNTIYF.

The chain combines TRBV12-5 with TRBJ2-5; the match to TRBD2 covers 13 bases. The J segment lost 5 bases and the V segment lost 1 base, leaving 7 bases of the junction unmatched. The germline V gene has CDR1 LGHNT and CDR2 FRNRAP. CDR3 size: 17 residues. The CDR3 loop is CASGLGTSGRWVETQYF. The CDR3 DNA reads as TGTGCTAGTGGTTTGGGGACTAGCGGGAGATGGGTTGAGACCCAGTACTTC. Filled out from reference TRBV12-5 and TRBJ2-5, the complete variable domain reads DARVTQTPRHKVTEMGQEVTMRCQPILGHNTVFWYRQTMMQGLELLAYFRNRAPLDDSGMPKDRFSAEMPDATLATLKIQPSEPRDSAVYFCASGLGTSGRWVETQYFGPGTRLLVL.